The source of this T cell receptor (beta chain) is a study of T-cell reconstitution after alpha-beta-depleted transplantation in children. This clonotype came up many times. Trimming cost V 4 bases and J 5 bases; bases outside gene matches: 7. This CDR3 spans 16 amino acids. In germline, CDR1 is LGHNA, CDR2 YSLEER. Unique molecular identifiers were used in preparing the TCRbeta library. TCRdb itself ran the PCR reads through MiXCR, one entry per CDR3 protein. The sample consists of 200,000 to 300,000 distinct CDR3 sequences, around 12% of them appearing once. The source is a human donor who donated a stem cell graft to a child with acute lymphoblastic leukemia. This chain connects TRBV4-3 to TRBJ1-6; TRBD1 agrees at 8 bases. This specimen consisted of PBMCs from the stem cell graft donor, obtained from the stem cell graft. The CDR3 coding sequence is TGCGCCAGCAGCCTCTATCTGACAGGGGATAATTCACCCCTCCACTTT. Translating gives CASSLYLTGDNSPLHF.